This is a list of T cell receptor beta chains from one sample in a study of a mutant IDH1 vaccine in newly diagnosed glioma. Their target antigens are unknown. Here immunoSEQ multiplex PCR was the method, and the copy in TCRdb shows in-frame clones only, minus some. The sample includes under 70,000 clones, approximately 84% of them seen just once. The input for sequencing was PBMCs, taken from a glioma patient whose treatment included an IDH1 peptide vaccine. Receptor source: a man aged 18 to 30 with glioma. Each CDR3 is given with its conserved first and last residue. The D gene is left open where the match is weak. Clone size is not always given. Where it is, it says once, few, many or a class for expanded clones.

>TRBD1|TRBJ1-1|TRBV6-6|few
CASSLPGQGVPEAFF
TGTGCCAGCAGTCTACCTGGACAGGGTGTTCCTGAAGCTTTCTTT
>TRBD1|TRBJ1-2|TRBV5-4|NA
CASSPTGGLYGYTF
TGTGCCAGCAGCCCTACAGGGGGCCTCTATGGCTACACCTTC
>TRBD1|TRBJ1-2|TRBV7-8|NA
CASSSWTGGAGGYTF
TGTGCCAGCAGCTCCTGGACAGGGGGCGCGGGGGGCTACACCTTC
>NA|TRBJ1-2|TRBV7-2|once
CASSLGANYGYTF
TGTGCCAGCAGCTTAGGAGCTAACTATGGCTACACCTTC
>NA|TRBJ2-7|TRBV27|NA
CASSWTADYEQYF
TGTGCCAGCAGCTGGACAGCCGACTACGAGCAGTACTTC
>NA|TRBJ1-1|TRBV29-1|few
CSVEGWGTEAFF
TGCAGCGTTGAGGGGTGGGGGACTGAAGCTTTCTTT
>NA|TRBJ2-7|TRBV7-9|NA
CASSLGVTSSGEQYF
TGTGCCAGCAGCTTAGGAGTGACTAGTTCGGGAGAGCAGTACTTC
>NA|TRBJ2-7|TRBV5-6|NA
CASSSSPLATKWYEQYF
TGTGCCAGCAGCTCCAGCCCACTAGCAACCAAATGGTACGAGCAGTACTTC
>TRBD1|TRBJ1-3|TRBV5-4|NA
CASSGDRVGRNTIYF
TGTGCCAGCAGCGGGGACAGGGTCGGGCGAAACACCATATATTTT
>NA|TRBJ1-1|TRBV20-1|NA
CSISGDTEAFF
TGCAGTATTTCCGGGGACACTGAAGCTTTCTTT
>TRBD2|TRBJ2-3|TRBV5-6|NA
CASSIPIGTSDTQYF
TGTGCCAGCAGCATACCGATCGGGACTAGCGATACGCAGTATTTT
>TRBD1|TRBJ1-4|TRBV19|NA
CASSIKGWTGMLGEKLFF
TGTGCCAGTAGTATTAAAGGCTGGACAGGGATGTTAGGTGAAAAACTGTTTTTT
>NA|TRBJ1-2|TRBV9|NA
CASSVDGGGYTF
TGTGCCAGCAGCGTTGACGGAGGAGGCTACACCTTC
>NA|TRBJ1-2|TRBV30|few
CASGQPWGGYTF
TGTGCGTCGGGACAACCTTGGGGTGGCTACACCTTC
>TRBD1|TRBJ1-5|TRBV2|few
CASSEWAGGFQPQHF
TGTGCCAGCAGTGAATGGGCAGGGGGCTTTCAGCCCCAGCATTTT
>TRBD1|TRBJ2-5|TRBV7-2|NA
CASSLAWTGGWETQYF
TGTGCCAGCAGCTTAGCTTGGACAGGGGGCTGGGAGACCCAGTACTTC
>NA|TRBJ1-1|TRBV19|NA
CASIENTEAFF
TGTGCCAGTATAGAAAACACTGAAGCTTTCTTT
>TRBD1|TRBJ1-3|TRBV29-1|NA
CSVEQDRTSSGNTIYF
TGCAGCGTTGAACAGGACAGGACAAGCTCTGGAAACACCATATATTTT
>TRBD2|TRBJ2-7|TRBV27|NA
CASSVGGERHEQYF
TGTGCCAGCAGTGTGGGGGGGGAGCGCCACGAGCAGTACTTC
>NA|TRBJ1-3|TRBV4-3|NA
CASSLVLGREPNTIYF
TGCGCCAGCAGCCTAGTGTTGGGCCGGGAGCCAAACACCATATATTTT
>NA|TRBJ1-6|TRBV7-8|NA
CASSLTGAGPYNSPLHF
TGTGCCAGCAGCCTAACCGGGGCAGGACCCTATAATTCACCCCTCCACTTT
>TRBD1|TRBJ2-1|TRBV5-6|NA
CASSLQGAATYNEQFF
TGTGCCAGCAGTCTCCAGGGGGCAGCCACCTACAATGAGCAGTTCTTC
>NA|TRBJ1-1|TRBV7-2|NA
CASSLDSRGSEAFF
TGTGCCAGCAGCTTAGATAGCAGGGGCTCTGAAGCTTTCTTT
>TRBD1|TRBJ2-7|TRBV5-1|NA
CASSLGQDYEQYF
TGCGCCAGCAGCCTGGGACAGGACTACGAGCAGTACTTC
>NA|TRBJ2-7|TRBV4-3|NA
CASSQFYGPNYEQYF
TGCGCCAGCAGCCAATTCTACGGCCCGAACTACGAGCAGTACTTC
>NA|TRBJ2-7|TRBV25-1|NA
CASSEYPESYEQYF
TGTGCCAGCAGTGAATACCCAGAATCCTACGAGCAGTACTTC
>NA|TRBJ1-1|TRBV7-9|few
CASSLTTGNTEAFF
TGTGCCAGCAGCCTTACGACAGGCAACACTGAAGCTTTCTTT
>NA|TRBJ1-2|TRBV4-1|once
CASSLPDQYGYTF
TGCGCCAGCAGCCTTCCCGATCAGTATGGCTACACCTTC
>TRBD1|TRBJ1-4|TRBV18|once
CASSPGQGNEKLFF
TGTGCCAGCTCACCAGGACAGGGGAATGAAAAACTGTTTTTT
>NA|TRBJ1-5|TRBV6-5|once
CASSYSRGGNQPQHF
TGTGCCAGCAGTTACTCGAGGGGGGGAAATCAGCCCCAGCATTTT
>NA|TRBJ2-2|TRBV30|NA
CAWRGLGTGELFF
TGTGCCTGGAGGGGATTAGGCACCGGGGAGCTGTTTTTT
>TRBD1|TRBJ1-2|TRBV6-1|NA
CASSERDRGRRGYGYTF
TGTGCCAGCAGTGAGCGGGACAGGGGGCGTCGGGGATATGGCTACACCTTC
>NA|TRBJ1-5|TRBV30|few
CAWSSGPRRNQPQHF
TGTGCCTGGAGTTCCGGGCCGAGGCGGAATCAGCCCCAGCATTTT
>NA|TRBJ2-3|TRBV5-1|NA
CASSLLDTQYF
TGCGCCAGCAGCTTGCTCGATACGCAGTATTTT
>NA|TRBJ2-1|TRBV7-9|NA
CASTRDPYNEQFF
TGTGCCAGCACCCGGGACCCCTACAATGAGCAGTTCTTC
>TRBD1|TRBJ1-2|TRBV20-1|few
CSASDREGYTF
TGCAGTGCTAGTGACAGGGAAGGCTACACCTTC
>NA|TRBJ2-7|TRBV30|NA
CAWRGRVDRSSYEQYF
TGTGCCTGGAGGGGTAGAGTCGACAGGAGCTCCTACGAGCAGTACTTC
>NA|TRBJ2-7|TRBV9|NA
CASSVEIQGELAEQYF
TGTGCCAGCAGCGTAGAAATACAAGGGGAGTTGGCCGAGCAGTACTTC
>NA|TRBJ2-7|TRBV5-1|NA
CASRIGVSYEQYF
TGCGCCAGCCGTATAGGGGTCTCCTACGAGCAGTACTTC
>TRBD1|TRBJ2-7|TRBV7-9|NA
CASSGRDRGTEEQYF
TGTGCCAGCAGCGGACGGGACAGGGGAACGGAAGAGCAGTACTTC
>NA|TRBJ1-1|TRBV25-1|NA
CASSEITEAFF
TGTGCCAGCAGTGAAATCACTGAAGCTTTCTTT
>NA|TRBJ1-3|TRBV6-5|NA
CASRRDGSGNTIYF
TGTGCCAGCAGAAGGGACGGCTCTGGAAACACCATATATTTT
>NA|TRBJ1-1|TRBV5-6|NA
CASSLDSAEGNTEAFF
TGTGCCAGCAGCTTAGATTCCGCCGAGGGAAACACTGAAGCTTTCTTT
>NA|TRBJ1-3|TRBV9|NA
CASSSEYSGNTIYF
TGTGCCAGCAGCTCAGAATACTCTGGAAACACCATATATTTT
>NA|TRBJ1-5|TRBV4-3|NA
CASSQDRDSNSNQPQHF
TGCGCCAGCAGCCAAGACAGAGACAGTAATAGCAATCAGCCCCAGCATTTT
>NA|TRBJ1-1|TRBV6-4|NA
CASSPGGSNTEAFF
TGTGCCAGCAGCCCGGGAGGGTCGAACACTGAAGCTTTCTTT
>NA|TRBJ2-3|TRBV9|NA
CASSLGTDPSTQYF
TGTGCCAGCAGCCTGGGGACGGACCCAAGTACGCAGTATTTT
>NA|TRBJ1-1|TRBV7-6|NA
CASSRRTGNTEAFF
TGTGCCAGCAGCCGACGGACCGGGAACACTGAAGCTTTCTTT
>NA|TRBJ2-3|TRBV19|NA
CASSRRAKSRDTQYF
TGTGCCAGTAGTCGGCGTGCCAAAAGTAGAGATACGCAGTATTTT
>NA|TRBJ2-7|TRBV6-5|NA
CASSYGWGSLAYEQYF
TGTGCCAGCAGTTACGGATGGGGTTCACTCGCCTACGAGCAGTACTTC